The 6 T cell receptor beta chains presented below share a single source sample, sequenced in a study of T-cell memory formation after mild COVID-19. One entry per CDR3 protein results from TCRdb running MiXCR on the 5' RACE reads. The repertoire holds 400,000 to 550,000 distinct CDR3 sequences, with about 23% as singletons. Sequenced sample: PBMCs or a T cell subset sorted from them (not recorded which). Every receptor here comes from an adult woman who had mild COVID-19 (a few samples of this study predate the infection). Cell type and time point are not known.

This clonotype was observed a few times. The chain couples TRBV24-1 to TRBJ2-3; D may be TRBD1 or TRBD2 (5 bases each). Germline values: CDR1 KGHDR, CDR2 SFDVKD. Trimming cost V 2 bases and J 2 bases, with 16 bases left between them. The CDR3 spans 17 residues. The CDR3 loop is CATSDSHRADNTDTQYF. The CDR3 DNA reads TGTGCCACCAGTGATTCCCACCGAGCGGACAACACAGATACGCAGTATTTT.

V and J are TRBV15 and TRBJ2-1; 7 nucleotides align to TRBD2. V was clipped by 2 bases and J by 8 bases; unmatched bases: 9. The CDR3 is 15 residues long. Germline-derived CDR1 and CDR2 are LNHNV and YYDKDF (reference sequence). The CDR3 loop reads CATSRSMAGDDEQFF. In DNA form, the CDR3 reads TGTGCCACCAGCAGATCGATGGCGGGAGACGATGAGCAGTTCTTC.

This clonotype was seen repeatedly, ten times or more. The chain links TRBV20-1 to TRBJ2-4, with D unclear. The V gene lost 6 bases and the J gene lost 0 bases, with 9 bases spanning the gap. CDR1 and CDR2 from the germline V gene are DFQATT and SNEGSKA (reference sequence). The CDR3 covers 13 residues. CDR3 in amino acids: CSAPATAKNIQYF. CDR3 nucleotides: TGCAGTGCCCCAGCGACAGCCAAAAACATTCAGTACTTC.

The V and J genes are TRBV11-2 and TRBJ2-4; TRBD2 aligns across 14 bases. The CDR3 runs 14 residues. Germline CDR1 is SGHAT and CDR2 is FQNNGV. V shed 5 bases and J 8 bases; nucleotides not matched to a gene: 2. Here the CDR3 DNA reads TGTGCCAGCAGCCCGGGACTAGCGGGAGACATTCAGTACTTC. Translating it yields CASSPGLAGDIQYF.

The chain recombines TRBV19 with TRBJ2-7; unclear D gene. Germline-derived CDR1 and CDR2 are LNHDA and SQIVND (reference sequence). The CDR3 length is 13 residues. V gave up 1 base and J gave up 0 bases, with 4 bases separating them. The DNA of the CDR3 is TGTGCCAGTAGTATAGTTAGCTCCTACGAGCAGTACTTC. It encodes CASSIVSSYEQYF.

This chain links TRBV7-7 with TRBJ2-6; D is unresolved. V was clipped by 1 base and J by 3 bases, with 4 bases between them. This CDR3 is 14 amino acids long. Germline V lookup: CDR1 SSHAT, CDR2 FNYEAQ (reference sequence). CDR3 nucleotide sequence: TGTGCCAGCAGCTTAGATCGTGGGGCCAACGTCCTGACTTTC. Its translation: CASSLDRGANVLTF.